The 6 T cell receptor beta chains below all came from one sample that was sequenced in a study of response to subunit inactivated influenza vaccine. MiXCR was run by TCRdb on the RT-PCR reads, yielding one entry per CDR3 protein. The table records just under 550,000 distinct CDR3 sequences, roughly 23% of them present only once. This sample was shared with a second study, whose subject was T cells expressing NK-cell markers. That paper adds: TCR beta libraries carry UMIs added by 5'RACE template switching.

Sequenced material: CD4+ T cells sorted from PBMCs, taken about 13 days after vaccination. The receptors originated from a man between 50 and 59 years old who received an inactivated influenza vaccine.

As regards this clonotype: The germline gene is not matched at one end of the junction; a read error may be the cause. The V gene is TRBV5-1, the J gene TRBJ2-5; D is perhaps TRBD1 (6 bases). Looked up from germline, CDR1 is SGHRS and CDR2 is YFSETQ. The CDR3 sequence is 16 residues long. CDR3 sequence reads: CASSPGTPSFQENQYF. The CDR3 region has the DNA TGCGCCAGCAGCCCAGGGACACCCTCCTTCCAAGAGAACCAGTACTTC.

There are many counts of this clonotype. This rearrangement joins TRBV18 to TRBJ2-2; 7 bases fit TRBD1. CDR1 KGHSH and CDR2 LQKENI come from the germline V gene. The V gene end was trimmed by 5 bases and the J gene end by 3 bases; junction bases not matched to a gene: 3. CDR3 length equals 14 residues. Written as DNA, the CDR3 is TGTGCCAGCTCATCTACAGGGGACACCGGGGAGCTGTTTTTT. Protein product: CASSSTGDTGELFF.

This clonotype was seen a handful of times. This sequence joins TRBV20-1 and TRBJ2-5, with D perhaps matching TRBD1 (5 bases). Trimming removed 0 bases at V and 2 bases at J, with 13 bases between. Looked up from germline, CDR1 is DFQATT and CDR2 is SNEGSKA (reference sequence). The CDR3 runs to 15 residues. The CDR3 loop reads CSARDRVTAQETQYF. In nucleotides, the CDR3 is TGCAGTGCTAGAGATCGGGTGACAGCTCAAGAGACCCAGTACTTC.

The chain joins TRBV5-1 to TRBJ1-5; tentatively, D is TRBD1 (5 bases). Germline V gene data show CDR1 as SGHRS and CDR2 as YFSETQ. Between the trimmed V and J ends, which lost 7 bases and 12 bases, there was a span of 20 bases. The CDR3 sequence is 13 residues long. CDR3 sequence (DNA): TGCGCCAGCCCGCCCGACAGCCTAACGCTCCAGCATTTT. It is translated as CASPPDSLTLQHF.

The rearrangement links TRBV5-1 to TRBJ2-1, with 12 bases matching TRBD1. V dropped 3 bases and J dropped 8; count of bases not matched to a gene: 6. Looked up from germline, CDR1 is SGHRS and CDR2 is YFSETQ. The CDR3 is 15 residues long. CDR3 residues: CASSSGQGAFDEQFF. The CDR3 nucleotides are TGCGCCAGCAGCTCGGGACAGGGGGCTTTCGATGAGCAGTTCTTC.

V is TRBV7-2 and J is TRBJ2-5; possibly TRBD2 for D (5 bases). This CDR3 has 12 residues. V was cut by 3 bases and J by 7 bases, with 9 bases left in between. Germline CDR1 SGHTA, CDR2 FQGNSA. This chain's CDR3 is CASSFPGGTQYF. CDR3 nucleotides: TGTGCCAGCAGCTTCCCCGGAGGGACCCAGTACTTC.